The rows below give T cell receptor beta chains drawn from one sample of a study of blood T cell repertoires in COVID-19. TCRdb's copy holds only in-frame clones and misses some; the assay was immunoSEQ multiplex PCR. The sample yields 70,000 to 95,000 clones, around 90% seen once. The sample comprised peripheral blood. These receptors all stem from a woman aged 70 to 79 with acute or convalescent COVID-19. CDR3s include the opening cysteine and the closing phenylalanine or tryptophan. D genes are given only for firm matches. Only some rows state a clone size, as once, few, many or a class for expanded clones.

j_gene: TRBJ2-7
abundance: -
v_gene: TRBV7-9
d_gene: -
CDR3aa: CASSLVQDSYEQYF
CDR3nt: TGTGCCAGCAGCTTAGTTCAGGACTCCTACGAGCAGTACTTC

j_gene: TRBJ2-5
abundance: -
v_gene: TRBV2
d_gene: -
CDR3aa: CASTVTTQWETQYF
CDR3nt: TGTGCCAGCACCGTGACTACCCAGTGGGAGACCCAGTACTTC

j_gene: TRBJ2-1
abundance: -
v_gene: TRBV6-6
d_gene: -
CDR3aa: CASSRVNDNEQFF
CDR3nt: TGTGCCAGCAGCAGGGTGAATGACAATGAGCAGTTCTTC

j_gene: TRBJ2-1
abundance: -
v_gene: TRBV27
d_gene: -
CDR3aa: CASSFYPGLGYNEQFF
CDR3nt: TGTGCCAGCAGTTTTTACCCGGGACTGGGATACAATGAGCAGTTCTTC

j_gene: TRBJ2-5
abundance: -
v_gene: TRBV7-2
d_gene: TRBD2
CDR3aa: CASSGSIGGGRETQYF
CDR3nt: TGTGCCAGCAGCGGAAGTATCGGCGGGGGTCGGGAGACCCAGTACTTC

j_gene: TRBJ1-1
abundance: -
v_gene: TRBV7-8
d_gene: -
CDR3aa: CASSLVQKLNTEAFF
CDR3nt: TGTGCCAGCAGCTTAGTACAAAAATTGAACACTGAAGCTTTCTTT

j_gene: TRBJ2-1
abundance: -
v_gene: TRBV19
d_gene: TRBD2
CDR3aa: CASSMGTRGYNEQFF
CDR3nt: TGTGCCAGTAGTATGGGGACTAGAGGTTACAATGAGCAGTTCTTC

j_gene: TRBJ2-1
abundance: -
v_gene: TRBV7-2
d_gene: TRBD1
CDR3aa: CASSLVVTGVVEQFF
CDR3nt: TGTGCCAGCAGCTTAGTCGTTACAGGGGTCGTTGAGCAGTTCTTC

j_gene: TRBJ2-3
abundance: -
v_gene: TRBV3-1/TRBV3-2
d_gene: -
CDR3aa: CASSQGLGVGDTQYF
CDR3nt: TGTGCCAGCAGCCAAGGCCTGGGAGTCGGTGATACGCAGTATTTT

j_gene: TRBJ2-7
abundance: once
v_gene: TRBV28
d_gene: TRBD2
CDR3aa: CASSLIGGYEQYF
CDR3nt: TGTGCCAGCAGTCTCATCGGGGGGTACGAGCAGTACTTC

j_gene: TRBJ2-6
abundance: few
v_gene: TRBV19
d_gene: -
CDR3aa: CASSTFPGANVLTF
CDR3nt: TGTGCCAGTAGTACCTTTCCTGGGGCCAACGTCCTGACTTTC

j_gene: TRBJ2-1
abundance: -
v_gene: TRBV28
d_gene: TRBD2
CDR3aa: CASIPGLEQFF
CDR3nt: TGTGCCAGCATCCCGGGACTAGAGCAGTTCTTC

j_gene: TRBJ1-1
abundance: -
v_gene: TRBV29-1
d_gene: -
CDR3aa: CSARLMNTEAFF
CDR3nt: TGCAGCGCTCGTCTAATGAACACTGAAGCTTTCTTT

j_gene: TRBJ1-2
abundance: -
v_gene: TRBV4-1
d_gene: -
CDR3aa: CASSQMIQDSMGYTF
CDR3nt: TGCGCCAGCAGCCAGATGATCCAGGACAGTATGGGCTACACCTTC

j_gene: TRBJ1-2
abundance: -
v_gene: TRBV4-2
d_gene: -
CDR3aa: CASSQASLGSGGYTF
CDR3nt: TGTGCCAGCAGCCAGGCCAGCTTGGGGTCGGGAGGCTACACCTTC

j_gene: TRBJ2-7
abundance: few
v_gene: TRBV5-1
d_gene: -
CDR3aa: CASSFDSTYEQYF
CDR3nt: TGCGCCAGCAGCTTCGACAGCACCTACGAGCAGTACTTC

j_gene: TRBJ2-7
abundance: -
v_gene: TRBV6-5
d_gene: TRBD2
CDR3aa: CASSYWSSGGASEQYF
CDR3nt: TGTGCCAGCAGTTACTGGTCTAGCGGGGGGGCTAGCGAGCAGTACTTC

j_gene: TRBJ2-1
abundance: -
v_gene: TRBV7-3
d_gene: -
CDR3aa: CASSQEAASYNEQFF
CDR3nt: TGTGCCAGCAGCCAAGAAGCGGCCTCCTACAATGAGCAGTTCTTC

j_gene: TRBJ1-4
abundance: -
v_gene: TRBV5-1
d_gene: TRBD1
CDR3aa: CASSLVGQRTNEKLFF
CDR3nt: TGCGCCAGCAGCTTGGTGGGACAGCGAACTAATGAAAAACTGTTTTTT

j_gene: TRBJ2-2
abundance: few
v_gene: TRBV7-8
d_gene: -
CDR3aa: CASSLIMGGNTGELFF
CDR3nt: TGTGCCAGCAGCTTAATCATGGGGGGGAACACCGGGGAGCTGTTTTTT

j_gene: TRBJ2-2
abundance: -
v_gene: TRBV7-9
d_gene: TRBD1
CDR3aa: CASRRPGTGDTGELFF
CDR3nt: TGTGCCAGCAGGAGACCCGGGACAGGGGACACCGGGGAGCTGTTTTTT

j_gene: TRBJ1-6
abundance: -
v_gene: TRBV7-6
d_gene: -
CDR3aa: CASSLGAAYSYNSPLHF
CDR3nt: TGTGCCAGCAGCTTAGGGGCAGCCTACTCCTATAATTCACCCCTCCACTTT

j_gene: TRBJ2-7
abundance: -
v_gene: TRBV5-1
d_gene: TRBD2
CDR3aa: CASSIKMGGVSEQYF
CDR3nt: TGCGCCAGCAGCATAAAGATGGGGGGGGTCTCCGAGCAGTACTTC

j_gene: TRBJ2-1
abundance: -
v_gene: TRBV11-2
d_gene: -
CDR3aa: CASSLVWGAEQFF
CDR3nt: TGTGCCAGCAGCTTAGTATGGGGAGCTGAGCAGTTCTTC

j_gene: TRBJ2-2
abundance: -
v_gene: TRBV5-1
d_gene: -
CDR3aa: CASSLASVGGELFF
CDR3nt: TGCGCCAGCAGCTTAGCGAGCGTTGGCGGGGAGCTGTTTTTT

j_gene: TRBJ2-1
abundance: -
v_gene: TRBV7-6
d_gene: -
CDR3aa: CASSQVGEKMRDNEQFF
CDR3nt: TGTGCCAGCAGCCAAGTCGGGGAGAAGATGCGTGACAATGAGCAGTTCTTC

j_gene: TRBJ1-3
abundance: -
v_gene: TRBV6-1
d_gene: -
CDR3aa: CASSEVPRVYGNTIYF
CDR3nt: TGTGCCAGCAGTGAAGTGCCCAGGGTCTATGGAAACACCATATATTTT

j_gene: TRBJ1-4
abundance: -
v_gene: TRBV2
d_gene: -
CDR3aa: CASSRRDKTFLRNEKLFF
CDR3nt: TGTGCCAGCAGTCGAAGAGACAAGACGTTTCTCCGTAATGAAAAACTGTTTTTT

j_gene: TRBJ1-4
abundance: -
v_gene: TRBV28
d_gene: TRBD1
CDR3aa: CASSSRTGSYGDEKLFF
CDR3nt: TGTGCCAGCAGTTCGAGGACAGGGAGTTATGGAGATGAAAAACTGTTTTTT

j_gene: TRBJ1-5
abundance: -
v_gene: TRBV28
d_gene: -
CDR3aa: CASSLEGVSNQPQHF
CDR3nt: TGTGCCAGCAGTTTAGAGGGGGTTAGCAATCAGCCCCAGCATTTT

j_gene: TRBJ2-3
abundance: -
v_gene: TRBV28
d_gene: -
CDR3aa: CASSFPRTDRTDTQYF
CDR3nt: TGTGCCAGCAGTTTCCCCCGGACAGACCGCACAGATACGCAGTATTTT

j_gene: TRBJ2-1
abundance: few
v_gene: TRBV24-1
d_gene: -
CDR3aa: CATSDLPGLDYNEQFF
CDR3nt: TGTGCCACCAGTGATTTGCCAGGGCTAGATTACAATGAGCAGTTCTTC

j_gene: TRBJ2-5
abundance: -
v_gene: TRBV7-9
d_gene: TRBD2
CDR3aa: CASTIAGLAEYTLGTQYF
CDR3nt: TGTGCCAGCACCATAGCGGGCCTAGCGGAATATACCTTGGGGACCCAGTACTTC

j_gene: TRBJ2-3
abundance: -
v_gene: TRBV7-8
d_gene: TRBD2
CDR3aa: CASSMSGSRSDTQYF
CDR3nt: TGTGCCAGCAGCATGAGCGGGAGTAGGTCAGATACGCAGTATTTT

j_gene: TRBJ2-1
abundance: -
v_gene: TRBV2
d_gene: -
CDR3aa: CAGRGEGGLNEQFF
CDR3nt: TGTGCCGGACGGGGAGAGGGCGGCCTCAATGAGCAGTTCTTC

j_gene: TRBJ2-5
abundance: -
v_gene: TRBV5-1
d_gene: TRBD2
CDR3aa: CASSFGTIQETQYF
CDR3nt: TGCGCCAGCAGCTTCGGGACTATTCAAGAGACCCAGTACTTC

j_gene: TRBJ1-1
abundance: -
v_gene: TRBV7-9
d_gene: -
CDR3aa: CASSLAGRENTEAFF
CDR3nt: TGTGCCAGCAGCTTAGCGGGCAGAGAGAACACTGAAGCTTTCTTT

j_gene: TRBJ2-1
abundance: -
v_gene: TRBV9
d_gene: TRBD1
CDR3aa: CASSAGQGRNEQFF
CDR3nt: TGTGCCAGCAGCGCAGGACAGGGAAGGAATGAGCAGTTCTTC

j_gene: TRBJ2-3
abundance: -
v_gene: TRBV7-9
d_gene: TRBD2
CDR3aa: CASSRDGRAGTDTQYF
CDR3nt: TGTGCCAGCAGCAGGGACGGGAGGGCCGGCACAGATACGCAGTATTTT

j_gene: TRBJ2-2
abundance: -
v_gene: TRBV13
d_gene: TRBD1
CDR3aa: CASSWLARGTGELFF
CDR3nt: TGTGCCAGCAGCTGGCTAGCCAGGGGGACCGGGGAGCTGTTTTTT

j_gene: TRBJ2-2
abundance: -
v_gene: TRBV11-2
d_gene: TRBD1
CDR3aa: CASSPTGGWESTGELFF
CDR3nt: TGTGCCAGCAGCCCTACAGGGGGATGGGAGAGCACCGGGGAGCTGTTTTTT

j_gene: TRBJ1-1
abundance: few
v_gene: TRBV19
d_gene: -
CDR3aa: CASSIWLRGLTEAFF
CDR3nt: TGTGCCAGTAGTATTTGGTTACGGGGGTTGACTGAAGCTTTCTTT

j_gene: TRBJ1-5
abundance: -
v_gene: TRBV6-1
d_gene: -
CDR3aa: CASSEKGAGNQPQHF
CDR3nt: TGTGCCAGCAGTGAGAAAGGGGCTGGCAATCAGCCCCAGCATTTT

j_gene: TRBJ2-1
abundance: -
v_gene: TRBV5-1
d_gene: TRBD1
CDR3aa: CASSPGQGYGEQFF
CDR3nt: TGCGCCAGCAGCCCGGGACAGGGGTATGGTGAGCAGTTCTTC

j_gene: TRBJ2-7
abundance: -
v_gene: TRBV9
d_gene: -
CDR3aa: CASSVDGTKFHEQYF
CDR3nt: TGTGCCAGCAGCGTAGATGGGACAAAGTTCCACGAGCAGTACTTC

j_gene: TRBJ1-4
abundance: -
v_gene: TRBV27
d_gene: -
CDR3aa: CASSLHRAAEKLFF
CDR3nt: TGTGCCAGCAGTTTACACAGGGCGGCTGAAAAACTGTTTTTT

j_gene: TRBJ1-1
abundance: -
v_gene: TRBV7-3
d_gene: -
CDR3aa: CASSRRTTDTEAFF
CDR3nt: TGTGCCAGCAGCCGGAGGACCACGGACACTGAAGCTTTCTTT

j_gene: TRBJ2-2
abundance: -
v_gene: TRBV24-1
d_gene: -
CDR3aa: CATSDPGGQTGELFF
CDR3nt: TGTGCCACCAGTGACCCCGGGGGGCAGACCGGGGAGCTGTTTTTT

j_gene: TRBJ1-4
abundance: -
v_gene: TRBV2
d_gene: TRBD1
CDR3aa: CASSRDRGLSGEKLFF
CDR3nt: TGTGCCAGCAGTCGGGACAGGGGGTTGAGTGGTGAAAAACTGTTTTTT